These 4 T cell receptor beta chains were all obtained from the same sample, sequenced in a study of blood T cell repertoires in COVID-19. Clones were read by immunoSEQ multiplex PCR, and TCRdb kept only the in-frame ones, dropping some. Of 150,000 to 160,000 clones detected, roughly 80% appear once; the ten largest clones hold 0.5% to 0.65%. Sequenced: peripheral blood. The receptors were gathered from a man aged 60 to 75 with acute or convalescent COVID-19.

The chain carries TRBV2 and TRBJ2-1, with 8 bases aligning to TRBD2. V shed 0 bases and J 6 bases; nucleotides not matched to a gene: 4. Germline CDR1 is SNHLY and CDR2 is FYNNEI. This CDR3 has 15 residues. CDR3 sequence reads: CASSEAGLARNEQFF. CDR3 sequence (DNA): TGTGCCAGCAGTGAAGCTGGACTAGCTCGCAATGAGCAGTTCTTC.

The chain carries TRBV14 and TRBJ2-3; tentative D call: TRBD2 (6 bases). The CDR3 has 15 residues. Per the germline V gene, CDR1 is SGHDN and CDR2 is FVKESK. The germline V and J ends were trimmed by 3 bases and 5 bases, with 15 bases remaining between them. The CDR3 sequence: CASSHGGKAGDTQYF. The CDR3 region has the DNA TGTGCCAGCAGCCATGGCGGGAAGGCGGGAGATACGCAGTATTTT.

The rearrangement uses TRBV9 and TRBJ1-3; 9 bases fit TRBD1. The CDR3 totals 15 residues. The germline gives CDR1 SGDLS, CDR2 YYNGEE. Trimming cost V 3 bases and J 4 bases; bases outside gene matches: 5. The CDR3 sequence: CASSEGTGRGNTIYF. CDR3 in DNA: TGTGCCAGCAGCGAGGGGACAGGGAGAGGAAACACCATATATTTT.

The chain employs TRBV9 and TRBJ1-2; TRBD1 agrees at 7 bases. Germline CDR1 reads SGDLS; CDR2 reads YYNGEE. Trimming cost V 3 bases and J 4 bases; bases outside gene matches: 9. There are 15 residues in the CDR3. As DNA, the CDR3 is TGTGCCAGCAGCGGACTAGACAGGGTGGGCTATGGCTACACCTTC. Protein product: CASSGLDRVGYGYTF.